This TCR beta chain was sequenced during a study of blood T cell repertoires in COVID-19. Study in general: Acute and convalescent COVID-19 specimens originated in the United States, Italy and Spain. In each case, the material was cDNA or gDNA derived from T cells, B-cell-depleted T cells, or PBMCs.

Methods used by the authors: How many nucleated cells were present was estimated from reference gene primer amplification. Profiling relied on immunoSEQ multiplex PCR, and the TCRdb table lists in-frame clones only, not all of them. V and J calls and clone size are copied from that table; D and trimming were computed from the DNA. The sample lists roughly 300,000 clones; around 86% were seen once. CDR1 SGHTA and CDR2 FQGNSA come from the germline V gene. The CDR3 spans 14 residues. Trimming cost V 5 bases and J 4 bases, with 14 bases left between them. The chain couples TRBV7-2 to TRBJ1-1, with D unclear. Material: peripheral blood. This sequence was found in a woman in her forties or fifties with acute or convalescent COVID-19. CDR3 nucleotide sequence: TGTGCCAGCAGCCCTAGCGGCGGGGTCACTGAAGCTTTCTTT. Encoded protein: CASSPSGGVTEAFF.